Listed here are 16 T cell receptor beta chains from one sample, sequenced in a study of PD-1 blockade in classical Hodgkin lymphoma. Profiled with immunoSEQ multiplex PCR; TCRdb holds only in-frame clones, not every one. The profile covers about 28,000 clones, with about 80% appearing a single time and 15% to 20% taken by the ten largest. The time point was: cycle 4 day 1 (C4D1), after five to seven weeks of nivolumab. After autologous stem cell transplantation all patients relapsed, and prior brentuximab vedotin exposure differed between cohorts. Sequenced material: peripheral blood mononuclear cells (PBMCs), taken before the fourth cycle of nivolumab. The receptors were gathered from a human donor with classical Hodgkin lymphoma.

This clone appeared a single time. This sample includes further DNA sequences coding for the same CDR3. The chain couples TRBV29-1 to TRBJ1-4, with D possibly matching TRBD1 (6 bases). CDR3 length equals 13 residues. V lost 7 bases and J lost 6, with 15 bases in between. The V gene's germline CDR1 is SQVTM and CDR2 ANQGSEA. The CDR3 here is CSGGGGRDEKLFF. The CDR3 DNA reads as TGCAGCGGCGGCGGGGGGCGGGATGAAAAACTGTTTTTT. The full variable domain, completed using reference TRBV29-1 and TRBJ1-4, is SAVISQKPSRDICQRGTSLTIQCQVDSQVTMMFWYRQQPGQSLTLIATANQGSEATYESGFVIDKFPISRPNLTFSTLTVSNMSPEDSSIYLCSGGGGRDEKLFFGSGTQLSVL.

V and J are TRBV6-1 and TRBJ2-7; 9 positions match TRBD2. This CDR3 has 13 amino acids. Germline loops: CDR1 MNHNS, CDR2 SASEGT. The V gene end was trimmed by 6 bases and the J gene end by 7 bases; junction bases not matched to a gene: 7. CDR3 in amino acids: CASSRLADWEQYF. DNA of the CDR3: TGTGCCAGCAGCCGACTAGCGGATTGGGAGCAGTACTTC.

The chain employs TRBV6-5 and TRBJ2-7; D is perhaps TRBD2 (5 bases). Germline V gene data show CDR1 as MNHEY and CDR2 as SVGAGI. V lost 8 bases to trimming and J lost 1 base, with 12 bases between them. The CDR3 runs to 13 residues. The CDR3 nucleotides are TGTGCCAGCTCGAGGAGGTTTTCCTACGAGCAGTACTTC. It codes for CASSRRFSYEQYF.

The chain carries TRBV9 and TRBJ1-2, with D possibly matching TRBD1 (6 bases). Looked up from germline, CDR1 is SGDLS and CDR2 is YYNGEE. The ends were cut back, 1 base at V and 0 bases at J, with 10 bases in the middle. The length of the CDR3 is 15 residues. CDR3 nucleotides: TGTGCCAGCAGCGTACTGGACAGCCCTAACTATGGCTACACCTTC. It is translated as CASSVLDSPNYGYTF.

V usage is TRBV6-1 and J usage is TRBJ1-3, with TRBD1 matching over 8 bases. Germline CDR1 MNHNS, CDR2 SASEGT. The junction had 6 bases not matched to a gene; V was cut back by 0 bases and J by 2 bases. The CDR3 consists of 17 residues. DNA of the CDR3: TGTGCCAGCAGTGAAGCCGGGACAGGCGCTCCTGGAAACACCATATATTTT. The encoded protein is CASSEAGTGAPGNTIYF.

The chain has TRBV6-1 and TRBJ2-7, with D uncertain. The CDR3 totals 12 residues. CDR1 MNHNS and CDR2 SASEGT come from the germline V gene. The V end lost 8 bases, the J end lost 3 bases, and 11 bases lay between the germline ends. CDR3 in amino acids: CASSGRSYEQYF. CDR3 DNA: TGTGCCAGCTCCGGCCGGAGCTACGAGCAGTACTTC.

J is TRBJ2-7 and V is TRBV6-1; D gene ambiguous. The germline V gene encodes CDR1 MNHNS and CDR2 SASEGT. V dropped 0 bases and J dropped 6 bases, with 6 bases sitting between them. The CDR3 consists of 12 residues. DNA for the CDR3: TGTGCCAGCAGTGAAGCCAGTCCCGAGCAGTACTTC. Its translation: CASSEASPEQYF.

This clone was detected a few times. The chain recombines TRBV5-1 with TRBJ2-7; 8 bases map to TRBD2. V shed 4 bases and J 3 bases; nucleotides not matched to a gene: 6. The CDR3 is 14 amino acids. Germline CDR1 is SGHRS and CDR2 is YFSETQ. CDR3 loop: CASSAGTRGYEQYF. The CDR3, as DNA: TGCGCCAGCAGCGCCGGGACTAGGGGCTACGAGCAGTACTTC. The full variable domain, completed using reference TRBV5-1 and TRBJ2-7, is KAGVTQTPRYLIKTRGQQVTLSCSPISGHRSVSWYQQTPGQGLQFLFEYFSETQRNKGNFPGRFSGRQFSNSRSEMNVSTLELGDSALYLCASSAGTRGYEQYFGPGTRLTVT.

The CDR3, as DNA: TGTGCCAGCAGTACTAGCGGGCGTGGGGCAGATACGCAGTATTTT. It specifies CASSTSGRGADTQYF. V and J are TRBV28 and TRBJ2-3; 9 bases map to TRBD2. The CDR3 sequence is 15 residues long. V gave up 5 bases and J gave up 4 bases; unmatched junction bases: 7. Germline values: CDR1 MDHEN, CDR2 SYDVKM.

The count of this clone is one. The rearrangement links TRBV5-1 to TRBJ2-1; D gene ambiguous. The V end lost 4 bases, the J end lost 10 bases, and 15 bases lay between the germline ends. The germline V gene encodes CDR1 SGHRS and CDR2 YFSETQ. CDR3 length: 13 amino acids. The DNA for the CDR3 is TGCGCCAGCAGCAGACCGACCGATGGGGAGCAGTTCTTC. This codes for CASSRPTDGEQFF. Together with reference TRBV5-1 and TRBJ2-1, the CDR3 gives the full variable domain: KAGVTQTPRYLIKTRGQQVTLSCSPISGHRSVSWYQQTPGQGLQFLFEYFSETQRNKGNFPGRFSGRQFSNSRSEMNVSTLELGDSALYLCASSRPTDGEQFFGPGTRLTVL.

The chain uses TRBV7-8 and TRBJ2-7; 11 positions agree with TRBD2. The CDR3 covers 18 residues. With V trimmed by 5 bases and J by 3 bases, 15 bases remained unmatched. CDR1 is SGHVS and CDR2 is FQNEAQ in the germline V gene. CDR3 loop: CASSPGTSGRAGYYEQYF. The DNA of the CDR3 is TGTGCCAGCAGCCCCGGGACTAGCGGAAGGGCGGGATACTACGAGCAGTACTTC.

The chain links TRBV7-9 to TRBJ2-1; D is unclear. The CDR3 length is 15 residues. The V gene's germline CDR1 is SEHNR and CDR2 FQNEAQ (reference sequence). Trimming pared 5 bases from V and 7 bases from J, leaving 18 bases between. The CDR3 reads CASSPLDGRANEQFF. CDR3 bases: TGTGCCAGCAGCCCTCTAGACGGTCGAGCTAATGAGCAGTTCTTC.

The chain recombines TRBV29-1 with TRBJ2-1, with 7 bases lining up with TRBD2. V shed 4 bases and J 1 base; nucleotides not matched to a gene: 4. CDR3 length: 14 amino acids. Per the germline V gene, CDR1 is SQVTM and CDR2 is ANQGSEA. The CDR3 DNA sequence: TGCAGCGTTGGTGGCGGGAGTTCCTACAATGAGCAGTTCTTC. Residues: CSVGGGSSYNEQFF.

The chain recombines TRBV6-5 with TRBJ1-5, with TRBD1 matching over 10 bases. Unmatched junction bases numbered 7, after V lost 7 bases and J lost 4 bases. Germline V gene lookup returns CDR1 MNHEY and CDR2 SVGAGI. The CDR3 has 15 amino acids. The CDR3: CASKQGQGSNQPQHF. In DNA form, the CDR3 reads TGTGCCAGCAAACAGGGACAGGGGTCTAATCAGCCCCAGCATTTT.

The J gene is TRBJ1-5, the V gene TRBV6-6; D is perhaps TRBD1 (6 bases). The CDR3 loop spans 14 amino acids. The germline gives CDR1 MNHNY, CDR2 SVGAGI (reference sequence). V was cut by 6 bases and J by 6 bases, with 15 bases left in between. In nucleotides, the CDR3 is TGTGCCAGCAGGCCTACGGGGGGGGCTCAGCCCCAGCATTTT. Translated: CASRPTGGAQPQHF.

The rearrangement uses TRBV2 and TRBJ1-3; D is uncertain. The CDR3 is 16 amino acids. Germline CDR1 and CDR2: SNHLY and FYNNEI. V was clipped by 2 bases and J by 7 bases, with 18 bases between them. The CDR3 loop reads CASSESSGFYMNTIYF. Here the CDR3 DNA reads TGTGCCAGCAGTGAATCGTCAGGTTTTTATATGAACACCATATATTTT. The whole variable domain, filled in from reference TRBV2 and TRBJ1-3, reads EPEVTQTPSHQVTQMGQEVILRCVPISNHLYFYWYRQILGQKVEFLVSFYNNEISEKSEIFDDQFSVERPDGSNFTLKIRSTKLEDSAMYFCASSESSGFYMNTIYFGEGSWLTVV.